The rows below give T cell receptor beta chains drawn from one sample of a study of T cells in Graves' hyperthyroidism and ophthalmopathy. TCRdb called the multiplex PCR reads again in MiXCR, with one record for every CDR3 protein. The repertoire holds roughly 720,000 distinct CDR3 sequences, with 15% to 20% as singletons. The sequenced material came from blood. The origin of the receptors is a man aged 50 to 59 with Graves' hyperthyroidism. Both conserved end residues are part of each CDR3.

v_call cdr3_aa
TRBV20-1 CSARVTSGRVQYF
TRBV28 CASGPMTYEQYF
TRBV6-1 CASSGQSMNGYTF
TRBV7-2 CASSLMGQHQETQYF
TRBV6-5 CASSYSPGATNEKLFF
TRBV6-1 CASSPPFGQLQMNTEAFF
TRBV12-3/TRBV12-4 CASTSDRLHSGNTIYF
TRBV12-3/TRBV12-4 CASRGPSGRASEQYF
TRBV7-3 CASSFSVADTQYF
TRBV5-8 CASSLLAEYNEQFF
TRBV28 CASGGTDPRWEQYF
TRBV28 CASSRIGEMNTEAFF
TRBV14 CASSQWGKDGSQETQYF
TRBV10-2 CASSDPGRTGQYSGANVLTF
TRBV12-3/TRBV12-4 CASSKRRSAFNEQFF
TRBV20-1 CSAISGTSGTNEQFF
TRBV4-2 CASSHISRNTIYF
TRBV7-2 CASSPRTSGARETQYF
TRBV30 CAWSGMAQQYF
TRBV2 CASSRLAGGNTDTQYF
TRBV7-9 CASSKLGTGAPGELFF
TRBV27 CASSLKGTYEQYF
TRBV19 CASSIWREVTGELFF
TRBV28 CASSLGFKAGANVLTF
TRBV19 CASSIVAGEETQYF
TRBV3-1 CASSLGTGQTEAFF
TRBV19 CASRAGELTGHTEAFF
TRBV28 CASRPGGTGELFF
TRBV4-3 CASSQGDSVTEAFF
TRBV18 CASSPTGVISGYTF
TRBV11-3 CASSWNSYNEQFF
TRBV2 CASSGQALMNTEAFF
TRBV7-9 CASSSGNGNTEAFF
TRBV5-1 CASSSGTSGTSSYNEQFF
TRBV20-1 CSARDRGGTDTQYF
TRBV5-1 CASSSLGQGANNEQFF
TRBV7-9 CASSAHSGTGKNEQYF
TRBV28 CASSLFREVPNQPQHF
TRBV20-1 CSARGQGTAQMSQETQYF
TRBV5-4 CASSWRDRGTSYEQYF
TRBV7-9 CASSLAPGSDHEQFF
TRBV30 CAWSRGRGLAGADTQYF
TRBV10-3 CAISGPGTRGVGEQFF
TRBV7-6 CASSLALSTDTQYF
TRBV9 CASSPETSGSDEQFF
TRBV24-1 CATSDFNPTSGNYNEQFF
TRBV9 CASSGKGSENQPQHF
TRBV10-1 CASSEGASGTGREQFF
TRBV6-1 CASSETAANYGYTF
TRBV7-2 CASRGTVTQYF
TRBV12-3/TRBV12-4 CASPAVSGNTIYF